One sample yielded the 32 T cell receptor beta chains listed below, sequenced in a study of shared clonotypes between healthy human individuals. TCRdb keeps only in-frame clones here, not all; method: immunoSEQ multiplex PCR. Counted here are some 1.5 million clones, roughly 98% occurring once; the ten biggest clones make up roughly 0.42%. The sample was naive CD4+ T cells sorted from blood. Sample subset: CD45RA+ positively selected. The source of these receptors is a man in his thirties or forties in good health.

The chain joins TRBV5-1 to TRBJ2-7; 9 bases match TRBD1. The J segment lost 1 base and the V segment lost 7 bases, leaving 3 bases of the junction unmatched. CDR1 SGHRS and CDR2 YFSETQ come from the germline V gene. The CDR3 loop spans 13 amino acids. The chain's CDR3 is CASGGQGSYEQYF. CDR3 nucleotide sequence: TGCGCCAGCGGGGGACAGGGTTCCTACGAGCAGTACTTC.

The V call is TRBV5-1, the J call TRBJ1-2; D possibly corresponds to TRBD1 (5 bases). V dropped 2 bases and J dropped 6 bases, with 11 bases sitting between them. This CDR3 is built from 13 residues. Germline assignment: CDR1 SGHRS and CDR2 YFSETQ. In nucleotides, the CDR3 is TGCGCCAGCAGCTTCGGGCAGGGAGATGGCTACACCTTC. This sequence encodes CASSFGQGDGYTF.

Here the CDR3 reads CASSLRTGTSGRNEQFF. DNA for the CDR3: TGTGCCAGCAGCTTAAGAACAGGGACTAGCGGGAGGAATGAGCAGTTCTTC. This chain links TRBV4-2 with TRBJ2-1; the match to TRBD2 covers 15 bases. Trimming removed 5 bases from V and 7 bases from J; junction bases left unmatched: 9. Germline CDR1 and CDR2: LGHNA and YNFKEQ. This CDR3 has 17 residues.

The chain links TRBV18 to TRBJ2-3; D not resolved. V shed 0 bases and J shed 6 bases, with 10 bases lying between them. There are 14 residues in the CDR3. Germline lookup yields CDR1 KGHSH and CDR2 LQKENI. The CDR3 nucleotides are TGTGCCAGCTCACCACCTGCGATCTCGGATACGCAGTATTTT. Translation gives CASSPPAISDTQYF.

J is TRBJ2-1 and V is TRBV6-1; D call uncertain. The ends were cut back, 6 bases at V and 0 bases at J, with 9 bases in the middle. Germline CDR1 is MNHNS and CDR2 is SASEGT. CDR3 length equals 14 residues. CDR3 residues: CASRHDSSYNEQFF. The CDR3 coding sequence is TGTGCCAGCAGACACGATAGCTCCTACAATGAGCAGTTCTTC.

Concerning this clone itself: At the DNA level, this CDR3 is encoded by other sequences in the same sample as well. The rearrangement joins TRBV18 to TRBJ2-7; D uncertain. This CDR3 comprises 13 residues. CDR1 and CDR2 from the germline V gene are KGHSH and LQKENI. Trimming removed 2 bases at V and 0 bases at J, with 5 bases between. CDR3 amino acids: CASSPRASYEQYF. CDR3 in DNA: TGTGCCAGCTCACCAAGGGCCTCCTACGAGCAGTACTTC.

The V gene is TRBV7-9, the J gene TRBJ2-4; 8 bases agree with TRBD1. The junction had 9 bases not matched to a gene; V was cut back by 5 bases and J by 0 bases. Per the germline V gene, CDR1 is SEHNR and CDR2 is FQNEAQ (reference sequence). The CDR3 is made up of 17 amino acids. The CDR3 DNA is TGTGCCAGCAGCAGTACAGGGGGGATTTTAGCCAAAAACATTCAGTACTTC. Its protein is CASSSTGGILAKNIQYF.

This chain joins TRBV27 and TRBJ2-1; maybe TRBD1 (5 bases). The CDR3 consists of 21 residues. CDR1 and CDR2 (germline): MNHEY, SMNVEV (reference sequence). Trimming removed 2 bases from V and 0 bases from J, with 26 bases in between. This CDR3 is CASSLMVSQGNTFSSYNEQFF. The CDR3 DNA reads TGTGCCAGCAGTTTAATGGTATCGCAGGGCAATACTTTCAGCTCCTACAATGAGCAGTTCTTC.

With regard to this clone: Additional DNA sequences in this sample encode the identical CDR3. The gene calls are TRBV30 and TRBJ2-7; possible D gene TRBD1, 6 bases. The germline V gene has CDR1 GTSNPN and CDR2 SVGIG (reference sequence). CDR3 size: 12 residues. V lost 5 bases and J 0 bases, leaving 8 bases between the germline ends. CDR3 sequence reads: CAWSTGSYEQYF. CDR3 bases: TGTGCCTGGTCGACAGGCTCCTACGAGCAGTACTTC.

This chain connects TRBV10-1 to TRBJ2-2; D gene ambiguous. The CDR3 is 16 amino acids. The V gene lost 1 base and the J gene lost 0 bases, with 9 bases spanning the gap. Germline assignment: CDR1 WNHNN and CDR2 SYGVQD (reference sequence). CDR3 residues: CASSEFRPANTGELFF. CDR3 in DNA: TGCGCCAGCAGTGAGTTCCGGCCCGCGAACACCGGGGAGCTGTTTTTT.

This chain uses TRBV7-9 with TRBJ2-7; D gene ambiguous. The CDR3 has 13 residues. V shed 3 bases and J shed 2 bases, with 8 bases lying between them. Germline V gives CDR1 SEHNR, CDR2 FQNEAQ (reference sequence). CDR3 protein: CASSFVGTYEQYF. The CDR3 nucleotides are TGTGCCAGCAGCTTCGTCGGTACCTACGAGCAGTACTTC.

The CDR3 DNA sequence: TGCAGCGTTGAGTTGGTAGCGGGAGCGCCCTACGAGCAGTACTTC. Protein: CSVELVAGAPYEQYF. J is TRBJ2-7 and V is TRBV29-1; 9 bases match TRBD2. With V trimmed by 3 bases and J by 2 bases, 8 bases remained unmatched. Germline-derived CDR1 and CDR2 are SQVTM and ANQGSEA. The CDR3 totals 15 residues.

This clone was found once. The chain combines TRBV5-6 with TRBJ1-4; no clear D gene. The V end lost 2 bases, the J end lost 10 bases, and 18 bases lay between the germline ends. Germline CDR1 is SGHDT and CDR2 is YYEEEE. The CDR3 runs to 15 residues. CDR3 nucleotide sequence: TGTGCCAGCAGCTTAGACTTTCGGGGTCTTGGAAAACTGTTTTTT. Translation: CASSLDFRGLGKLFF.

In the case of this clone: Other nucleotide sequences from this sample produce the same CDR3. V usage is TRBV7-2 and J usage is TRBJ1-1, with D perhaps TRBD1 (5 bases). This CDR3 has 13 residues. Trimming removed 1 base at V and 3 bases at J, with 6 bases between. Per germline, CDR1 SGHTA and CDR2 FQGNSA. The CDR3 nucleotides read TGTGCCAGCAGCTTAGTCAGGGACACTGAAGCTTTCTTT. It translates to CASSLVRDTEAFF.

J is TRBJ1-2 and V is TRBV7-2, with TRBD1 matching over 8 bases. Unmatched junction bases numbered 7, after V lost 5 bases and J lost 5 bases. Germline V gene sequence: CDR1 SGHTA, CDR2 FQGNSA. The CDR3 extends over 14 amino acids. The CDR3 DNA sequence: TGTGCCAGCAGCCTCACCGACAGGGGTTATGGCTACACCTTC. Translating gives CASSLTDRGYGYTF.

With respect to this clone: In the same sample, other DNA sequences code for this CDR3. The V gene is TRBV18, the J gene TRBJ1-1; D is unresolved. CDR3 length: 14 amino acids. Germline V CDR1 and CDR2: KGHSH, LQKENI. V lost 2 bases, J lost 0 bases, and 7 bases lay in between. The CDR3 DNA follows: TGTGCCAGCTCACCAAGCGGGGTGAACACTGAAGCTTTCTTT. This translates into CASSPSGVNTEAFF.

The chain is built from TRBV5-1 and TRBJ1-1, with D possibly being TRBD1 (6 bases). This CDR3 region has 16 residues. Germline V gene lookup returns CDR1 SGHRS and CDR2 YFSETQ. The V and J ends lost 0 bases and 0 bases respectively, with 12 bases between them. The CDR3 bases are TGCGCCAGCAGCTTGGAGGGGACAAGCATGAACACTGAAGCTTTCTTT. It translates to CASSLEGTSMNTEAFF.

This sequence joins TRBV7-9 and TRBJ1-2; 12 nucleotides align to TRBD1. Germline lookup yields CDR1 SEHNR and CDR2 FQNEAQ (reference sequence). This CDR3 contains 15 residues. The ends lost 5 bases at V and 6 bases at J; junction bases unmatched: 7. The CDR3 spells CASSQWDRGLDGYTF. The CDR3 nucleotides read TGTGCCAGCAGCCAATGGGACAGGGGGCTAGATGGCTACACCTTC.

This clone was seen only once. CDR3 sequence (DNA): TGTGCCAGCAGTTCCACACAGGGGAATAGACAGCCCCAGCATTTT. As protein: CASSSTQGNRQPQHF. The chain uses TRBV28 and TRBJ1-5; TRBD1 matches at 7 bases. V was pared by 4 bases and J by 7 bases, with 10 bases of the junction left unmatched. The CDR3 is made up of 15 amino acids. The germline gives CDR1 MDHEN, CDR2 SYDVKM.

The chain joins TRBV5-1 to TRBJ2-7; D might be TRBD2 (5 bases). Germline CDR1 reads SGHRS; CDR2 reads YFSETQ. V lost 2 bases to trimming and J lost 7 bases, with 22 bases between them. This CDR3 comprises 16 residues. DNA for the CDR3: TGCGCCAGCAGCTTTGAGAGTTTAGCGCTCAATCAAGAGCAGTACTTC. Amino acid sequence: CASSFESLALNQEQYF.

This chain joins TRBV30 and TRBJ1-5; possibly TRBD1 for D (6 bases). The CDR3 contains 17 residues. Germline CDR1 reads GTSNPN; CDR2 reads SVGIG (reference sequence). V lost 0 bases and J lost 5, with 20 bases in between. CDR3 protein: CAWSVSGGHRADQPQHF. CDR3 DNA: TGTGCCTGGAGTGTTTCGGGAGGCCACAGGGCCGATCAGCCCCAGCATTTT.

This chain connects TRBV23-1 to TRBJ2-7, with 9 bases matching TRBD2. TRBV23-1 is labeled an ORF, and its function is uncertain. The J segment lost 2 bases and the V segment lost 8 bases, leaving 7 bases of the junction unmatched. The CDR3 runs 14 residues. The CDR3 loop is CASLIAGATYEQYF. The CDR3 coding sequence is TGCGCCAGCCTCATAGCGGGAGCCACCTACGAGCAGTACTTC.

The genes are TRBV7-8 and TRBJ2-7; D might be TRBD1 (5 bases). The V end lost 1 base, the J end lost 6 bases, and 13 bases lay between the germline ends. CDR3 length equals 14 residues. CDR1 is SGHVS, CDR2 FQNEAQ, per germline. The CDR3 loop reads CASSLGSRDGEQYF. The CDR3 nucleotides are TGTGCCAGCAGCTTAGGAAGCAGGGATGGCGAGCAGTACTTC. Full variable domain (outside the CDR3, taken from reference TRBV7-8 and TRBJ2-7): GAGVSQSPRYKVAKRGQDVALRCDPISGHVSLFWYQQALGQGPEFLTYFQNEAQLDKSGLPSDRFFAERPEGSVSTLKIQRTQQEDSAVYLCASSLGSRDGEQYFGPGTRLTVT.

This chain links TRBV2 with TRBJ2-1; 8 nucleotides align to TRBD2. The CDR3 consists of 16 residues. Germline V gene data show CDR1 as SNHLY and CDR2 as FYNNEI. V was pared by 2 bases and J by 0 bases, with 3 bases of the junction left unmatched. For the CDR3, the DNA is TGTGCCAGCAGTGAAACTAGCGGTAGCTCCTACAATGAGCAGTTCTTC. It specifies CASSETSGSSYNEQFF.

The chain joins TRBV28 to TRBJ1-3; tentatively, D is TRBD1 (5 bases). The CDR3 is made up of 16 amino acids. Germline V CDR1 and CDR2: MDHEN, SYDVKM. Trimming left V 2 bases short and J 2 bases short, with 13 bases between. CDR3 sequence reads: CASSLTDRTPGNTIYF. Here the CDR3 DNA reads TGTGCCAGCAGTTTAACCGACAGAACCCCTGGAAACACCATATATTTT.

This chain links TRBV5-1 with TRBJ1-5; D gene ambiguous. Looked up from germline, CDR1 is SGHRS and CDR2 is YFSETQ. This CDR3 is 14 amino acids long. V lost 2 bases to trimming and J lost 4 bases, with 10 bases between them. Written as DNA, the CDR3 is TGCGCCAGCAGCTTAGGGATTCCTAATCAGCCCCAGCATTTT. Translated, it gives CASSLGIPNQPQHF.

The chain links TRBV7-3 to TRBJ2-7, with a possible D match to TRBD2 (6 bases). CDR1 and CDR2 from the germline V gene are SGHTA and FQGTGA. CDR3 length: 14 amino acids. The ends were cut back, 5 bases at V and 2 bases at J, with 13 bases in the middle. CDR3 sequence reads: CASSPWAGTYEQYF. The CDR3 DNA is TGTGCCAGCAGCCCATGGGCGGGGACCTACGAGCAGTACTTC.

The chain joins TRBV15 to TRBJ1-5; tentatively, D is TRBD1 (5 bases). The V end lost 1 base, the J end lost 5 bases, and 18 bases lay between the germline ends. This CDR3 comprises 17 residues. CDR1 is LNHNV, CDR2 YYDKDF, per germline (reference sequence). In DNA form, the CDR3 reads TGTGCCACCAGCAGAGGGCTGGGGATAAGAGGGGATCAGCCCCAGCATTTT. As protein: CATSRGLGIRGDQPQHF. Drawing the rest from reference TRBV15 and TRBJ1-5, the complete variable domain is DAMVIQNPRYQVTQFGKPVTLSCSQTLNHNVMYWYQQKSSQAPKLLFHYYDKDFNNEADTPDNFQSRRPNTSFCFLDIRSPGLGDTAMYLCATSRGLGIRGDQPQHFGDGTRLSIL.

CDR3 nucleotides: TGTGCCAGCTCAAATTCACGGGACGGAGGTTATCAGCCCCAGCATTTT. Protein: CASSNSRDGGYQPQHF. This sequence joins TRBV18 and TRBJ1-5; TRBD1 might be the D (5 bases). CDR1 and CDR2 from the germline V gene are KGHSH and LQKENI. The CDR3 spans 16 residues. Trimming cost V 5 bases and J 5 bases, with 19 bases left between them.

CDR3 bases: TGCGCCAGCAGCCAAGGGTCCTCGGGCTCTGGAAACACCATATATTTT. As protein: CASSQGSSGSGNTIYF. The chain couples TRBV4-3 to TRBJ1-3; D is unclear. Looked up from germline, CDR1 is LGHNA and CDR2 is YSLEER. V lost 1 base and J 0 bases, leaving 10 bases between the germline ends. This CDR3 contains 16 residues.

The chain recombines TRBV7-2 with TRBJ1-5; D might be TRBD1 (6 bases). CDR3 length equals 14 residues. Germline CDR1 reads SGHTA; CDR2 reads FQGNSA. The germline V and J ends were trimmed by 5 bases and 6 bases, with 14 bases remaining between them. This chain's CDR3 is CASSQGGGLQPQHF. CDR3 nucleotides: TGTGCCAGCAGCCAAGGGGGGGGCCTTCAGCCCCAGCATTTT. The full variable domain, rest sourced from reference TRBV7-2 and TRBJ1-5, is GAGVSQSPSNKVTEKGKDVELRCDPISGHTALYWYRQSLGQGLEFLIYFQGNSAPDKSGLPSDRFSAERTGGSVSTLTIQRTQQEDSAVYLCASSQGGGLQPQHFGDGTRLSIL.

This clone was picked up one time. The chain has TRBV30 and TRBJ1-4; TRBD1 might be the D (5 bases). V dropped 7 bases and J dropped 2 bases, with 11 bases sitting between them. Looked up from germline, CDR1 is GTSNPN and CDR2 is SVGIG (reference sequence). The CDR3 contains 13 residues. In DNA form, the CDR3 reads TGTGCCTTGGGGGAGGGGACTAATGAAAAACTGTTTTTT. It codes for CALGEGTNEKLFF.